These 13 T cell receptor beta chains share one sample of origin, sequenced in a study of blood T cell repertoires in COVID-19. Generated by immunoSEQ multiplex PCR, the TCRdb table keeps only in-frame clones and is missing some. The table has just under 350,000 clones, about 86% seen once. Sequenced: peripheral blood. Every receptor here comes from a man aged 30 to 45 with active or convalescent COVID-19.

The V call is TRBV7-2, the J call TRBJ1-2, with 9 positions matching TRBD1. V dropped 5 bases and J dropped 4; count of bases not matched to a gene: 2. Germline V CDR1 and CDR2: SGHTA, FQGNSA. The CDR3 is made up of 13 amino acids. Here the CDR3 DNA reads TGTGCCAGCAGCCCGGGACAGGGCTATGGCTACACCTTC. Translation: CASSPGQGYGYTF.

This clone has a single count. The chain combines TRBV18 with TRBJ2-1; the D gene is possibly TRBD2 (6 bases). This CDR3 region has 14 residues. V was pared by 3 bases and J by 1 base, with 7 bases between. Germline lookup yields CDR1 KGHSH and CDR2 LQKENI. This CDR3 is CASSPGGSYNEQFF. In nucleotides, the CDR3 is TGTGCCAGCTCACCGGGGGGTTCCTACAATGAGCAGTTCTTC.

The chain employs TRBV30 and TRBJ1-1; D unclear. Trimming pared 1 base from V and 5 bases from J, leaving 17 bases between. CDR1 GTSNPN and CDR2 SVGIG come from the germline V gene (reference sequence). The CDR3 is 15 amino acids. The CDR3, as DNA: TGTGCCTGGAGTGGTCAGAATTTCGGCGGGACTGAAGCTTTCTTT. Translating it yields CAWSGQNFGGTEAFF.

The chain combines TRBV10-2 with TRBJ2-7; 8 nucleotides line up with TRBD1. Germline CDR1 reads WSHSY; CDR2 reads SAAADI. The trim removed 4 bases at V and 5 bases at J, leaving 13 bases unmatched. This CDR3 has 16 amino acids. CDR3 sequence reads: CASSGPDRVYGHEQYF. The CDR3 region has the DNA TGCGCCAGCAGTGGGCCGGACAGGGTGTATGGGCACGAGCAGTACTTC.

The rearrangement joins TRBV5-6 to TRBJ2-2; D not certain. The germline V gene encodes CDR1 SGHDT and CDR2 YYEEEE. The CDR3 sequence is 15 residues long. The V gene lost 3 bases and the J gene lost 0 bases, with 9 bases spanning the gap. The CDR3 DNA sequence: TGTGCCAGCAGCTGTCCAGATACGAACACCGGGGAGCTGTTTTTT. Translation gives CASSCPDTNTGELFF. Supplemented by reference TRBV5-6 and TRBJ2-2, the full variable domain reads DAGVTQSPTHLIKTRGQQVTLRCSPKSGHDTVSWYQQALGQGPQFIFQYYEEEERQRGNFPDRFSGHQFPNYSSELNVNALLLGDSALYLCASSCPDTNTGELFFGEGSRLTVL.

V usage is TRBV4-1 and J usage is TRBJ1-5; possible D gene TRBD1, 5 bases. Trimming shortened V by 0 bases and J by 4 bases, and 10 bases separated the two germline ends. Germline CDR1 MGHRA, CDR2 YSYEKL. The CDR3 sequence is 15 residues long. CDR3 sequence: CASSQEGVGNQPQHF. Here the CDR3 DNA reads TGCGCCAGCAGCCAAGAAGGGGTGGGAAATCAGCCCCAGCATTTT.

The rearrangement links TRBV4-3 to TRBJ2-7, with TRBD2 identical over 10 bases. CDR1 LGHNA and CDR2 YSLEER come from the germline V gene. The CDR3 has 16 residues. Germline trimming cut 1 base from V and 0 bases from J; bases unmatched to any gene: 3. This chain's CDR3 is CASSQGTSGFSYEQYF. In DNA, the CDR3 is TGCGCCAGCAGCCAAGGGACTAGCGGTTTCTCCTACGAGCAGTACTTC.

V gene TRBV2 combines with J gene TRBJ2-7; 9 nucleotides align to TRBD1. Germline V CDR1 and CDR2: SNHLY, FYNNEI. The CDR3 contains 15 residues. Unmatched junction bases numbered 13, after V lost 5 bases and J lost 8 bases. CDR3 loop: CASSLPGQGLFKQYF. DNA for the CDR3: TGTGCCAGCAGTCTGCCGGGACAGGGACTATTCAAGCAGTACTTC. The full variable domain, in which reference TRBV2 and TRBJ2-7 provide the parts outside the CDR3, is EPEVTQTPSHQVTQMGQEVILRCVPISNHLYFYWYRQILGQKVEFLVSFYNNEISEKSEIFDDQFSVERPDGSNFTLKIRSTKLEDSAMYFCASSLPGQGLFKQYFGPGTRLTVT.

V and J are TRBV18 and TRBJ2-3; no firm D call. Trimming shortened V by 3 bases and J by 2 bases, and 6 bases separated the two germline ends. CDR1 is KGHSH and CDR2 is LQKENI in the germline V gene. The CDR3 runs 13 residues. CDR3 loop: CASSPIPTDTQYF. For the CDR3, the DNA is TGTGCCAGCTCACCCATCCCCACAGATACGCAGTATTTT.

The rearrangement links TRBV5-1 to TRBJ2-7; TRBD1 matches at 8 bases. After removal of 4 bases from V and 7 bases from J, the junction contained 4 bases not matched to a gene. The V gene's germline CDR1 is SGHRS and CDR2 YFSETQ. CDR3 length: 12 amino acids. For the CDR3, the DNA is TGCGCCAGCAGCGCGACAGGGGTTGAGCAGTACTTC. It specifies CASSATGVEQYF.

The genes are TRBV5-1 and TRBJ2-3; 8 bases match TRBD2. Trimming removed 7 bases from V and 4 bases from J; junction bases left unmatched: 14. This CDR3 is built from 16 residues. Per the germline V gene, CDR1 is SGHRS and CDR2 is YFSETQ. CDR3 protein: CASSLEGRGAADTQYF. CDR3 DNA sequence: TGCGCCAGCTCCTTAGAGGGGCGGGGGGCCGCAGATACGCAGTATTTT.

The chain uses TRBV11-3 and TRBJ2-1, with 9 bases matching TRBD2. The junction had 5 bases not matched to a gene; V was cut back by 4 bases and J by 1 base. This CDR3 has 16 amino acids. Germline V gene data show CDR1 as SGHNT and CDR2 as YENEEA. CDR3 in DNA: TGTGCCAGCAGCTCTGGGCTAGCGGGGTCCTACAATGAGCAGTTCTTC. Its protein is CASSSGLAGSYNEQFF.

The chain links TRBV7-2 to TRBJ2-3, with D perhaps TRBD2 (6 bases). V was clipped by 1 base and J by 4 bases, with 15 bases between them. CDR3 length: 16 residues. CDR1 is SGHTA, CDR2 FQGNSA, per germline. The CDR3 DNA sequence: TGTGCCAGCAGCTTAGAGGCGGGGCCCCCCCCAGATACGCAGTATTTT. Its protein is CASSLEAGPPPDTQYF.